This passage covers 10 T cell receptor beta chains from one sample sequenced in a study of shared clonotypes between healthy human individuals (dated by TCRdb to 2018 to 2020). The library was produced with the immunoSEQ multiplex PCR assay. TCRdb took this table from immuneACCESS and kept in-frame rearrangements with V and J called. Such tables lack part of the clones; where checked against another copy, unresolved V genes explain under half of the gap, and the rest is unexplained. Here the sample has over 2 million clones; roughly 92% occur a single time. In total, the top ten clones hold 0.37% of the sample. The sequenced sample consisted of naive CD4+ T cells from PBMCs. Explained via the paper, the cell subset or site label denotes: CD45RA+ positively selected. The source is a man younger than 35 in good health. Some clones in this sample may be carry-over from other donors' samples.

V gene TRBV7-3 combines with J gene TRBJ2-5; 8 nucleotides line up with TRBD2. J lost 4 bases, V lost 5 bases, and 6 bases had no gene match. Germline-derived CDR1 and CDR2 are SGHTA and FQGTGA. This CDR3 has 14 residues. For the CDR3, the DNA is TGTGCCAGCAGCCCGGGAGGGGGGGGAGAGACCCAGTACTTC. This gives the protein CASSPGGGGETQYF. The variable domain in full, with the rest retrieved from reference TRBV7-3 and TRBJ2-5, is GAGVSQTPSNKVTEKGKYVELRCDPISGHTALYWYRQSLGQGPEFLIYFQGTGAADDSGLPNDRFFAVRPEGSVSTLKIQRTERGDSAVYLCASSPGGGGETQYFGPGTRLLVL.

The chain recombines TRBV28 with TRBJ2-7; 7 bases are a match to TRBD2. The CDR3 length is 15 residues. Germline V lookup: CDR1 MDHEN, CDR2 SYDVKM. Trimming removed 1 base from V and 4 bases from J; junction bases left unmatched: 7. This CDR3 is CASSLYGGGGYEQYF. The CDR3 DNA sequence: TGTGCCAGCAGTTTATATGGGGGGGGAGGTTACGAGCAGTACTTC.

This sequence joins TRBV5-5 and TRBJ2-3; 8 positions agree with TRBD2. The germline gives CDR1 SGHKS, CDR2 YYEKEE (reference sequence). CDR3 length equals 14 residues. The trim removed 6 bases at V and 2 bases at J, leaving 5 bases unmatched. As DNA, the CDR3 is TGTGCCAGCACCCGGGGGGGAACCACAGATACGCAGTATTTT. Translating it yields CASTRGGTTDTQYF.

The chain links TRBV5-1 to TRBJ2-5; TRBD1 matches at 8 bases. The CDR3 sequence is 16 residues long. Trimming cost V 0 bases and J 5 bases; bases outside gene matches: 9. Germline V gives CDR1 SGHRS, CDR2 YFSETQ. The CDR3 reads CASSLGRQGLGETQYF. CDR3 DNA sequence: TGCGCCAGCAGCTTGGGCCGACAGGGGCTGGGGGAGACCCAGTACTTC. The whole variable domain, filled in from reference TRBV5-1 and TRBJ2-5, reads KAGVTQTPRYLIKTRGQQVTLSCSPISGHRSVSWYQQTPGQGLQFLFEYFSETQRNKGNFPGRFSGRQFSNSRSEMNVSTLELGDSALYLCASSLGRQGLGETQYFGPGTRLLVL.

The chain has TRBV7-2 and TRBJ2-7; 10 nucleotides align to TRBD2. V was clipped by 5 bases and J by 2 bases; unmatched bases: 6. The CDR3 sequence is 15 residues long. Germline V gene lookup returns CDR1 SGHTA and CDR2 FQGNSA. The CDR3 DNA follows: TGTGCCAGCAGCACTCGGACTAGCGGTGCCTACGAGCAGTACTTC. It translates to CASSTRTSGAYEQYF.

CDR3 bases: TGTGCCAGCAGCTTAGGTCATTGGAGGGACACTGAAGCTTTCTTT. This sequence encodes CASSLGHWRDTEAFF. J is TRBJ1-1 and V is TRBV7-9; D ambiguous. The germline V gene has CDR1 SEHNR and CDR2 FQNEAQ (reference sequence). V was cut by 1 base and J by 3 bases, with 12 bases left in between. The CDR3 extends over 15 amino acids. The whole variable domain, filled in from reference TRBV7-9 and TRBJ1-1, reads DTGVSQNPRHKITKRGQNVTFRCDPISEHNRLYWYRQTLGQGPEFLTYFQNEAQLEKSRLLSDRFSAERPKGSFSTLEIQRTEQGDSAMYLCASSLGHWRDTEAFFGQGTRLTVV.

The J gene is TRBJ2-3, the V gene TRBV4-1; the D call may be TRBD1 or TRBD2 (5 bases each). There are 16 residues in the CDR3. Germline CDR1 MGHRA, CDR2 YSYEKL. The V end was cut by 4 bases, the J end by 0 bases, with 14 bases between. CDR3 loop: CASSPGRGVSTDTQYF. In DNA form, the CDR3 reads TGCGCCAGCAGCCCCGGAAGGGGAGTAAGCACAGATACGCAGTATTTT.

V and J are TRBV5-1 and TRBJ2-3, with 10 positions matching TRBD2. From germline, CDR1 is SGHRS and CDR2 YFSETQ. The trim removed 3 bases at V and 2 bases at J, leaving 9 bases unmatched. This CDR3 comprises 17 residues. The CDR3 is CASSSQGLAFFTDTQYF. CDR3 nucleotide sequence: TGCGCCAGCAGCTCTCAGGGACTAGCGTTTTTCACAGATACGCAGTATTTT.

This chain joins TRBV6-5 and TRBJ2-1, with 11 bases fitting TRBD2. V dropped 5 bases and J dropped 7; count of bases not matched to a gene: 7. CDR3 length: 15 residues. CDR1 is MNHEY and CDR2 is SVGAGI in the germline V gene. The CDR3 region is CASSAILAGVNEQFF. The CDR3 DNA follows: TGTGCCAGCAGTGCCATACTAGCGGGAGTTAATGAGCAGTTCTTC.

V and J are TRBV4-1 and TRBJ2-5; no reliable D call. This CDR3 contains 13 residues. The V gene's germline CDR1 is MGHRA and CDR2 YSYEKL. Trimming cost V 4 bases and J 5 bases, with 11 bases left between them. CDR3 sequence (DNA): TGCGCCAGCAGCCTAGATCTCCGGGAGACCCAGTACTTC. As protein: CASSLDLRETQYF.